A single T cell receptor beta chain is shown here with its context. Its antigen is undetermined. V lost 6 bases and J lost 2, with 8 bases in between. Germline V gene data show CDR1 as MNHEY and CDR2 as SMNVEV (reference sequence). The CDR3 is 12 amino acids. This entry comes from a study of shared clonotypes between healthy human individuals. General observations from the study: Limitation of the genetic and exposure-history diversity represented came from the few donors. Rarefaction gave evidence that sorted-subset sequencing remained incomplete despite large depth. Shared across several donors were approximately 5% of the naive CD4 clonotypes.

TCRdb's copy holds only in-frame clones and misses some; the assay was immunoSEQ multiplex PCR. Here the sample spans over 2 million clones, less than 95% being singletons. J is TRBJ2-7 and V is TRBV27, with D unresolved. The clonotype comes from a young man in good health. Some clones in this sample may be carry-over from other donors' samples. The sample was naive CD4+ T cells from PBMCs. Subset of the sample: CD45RA+ positively selected. CDR3 in DNA: TGTGCCAGCAGAATTACACCCTACGAGCAGTACTTC. The encoded protein is CASRITPYEQYF.